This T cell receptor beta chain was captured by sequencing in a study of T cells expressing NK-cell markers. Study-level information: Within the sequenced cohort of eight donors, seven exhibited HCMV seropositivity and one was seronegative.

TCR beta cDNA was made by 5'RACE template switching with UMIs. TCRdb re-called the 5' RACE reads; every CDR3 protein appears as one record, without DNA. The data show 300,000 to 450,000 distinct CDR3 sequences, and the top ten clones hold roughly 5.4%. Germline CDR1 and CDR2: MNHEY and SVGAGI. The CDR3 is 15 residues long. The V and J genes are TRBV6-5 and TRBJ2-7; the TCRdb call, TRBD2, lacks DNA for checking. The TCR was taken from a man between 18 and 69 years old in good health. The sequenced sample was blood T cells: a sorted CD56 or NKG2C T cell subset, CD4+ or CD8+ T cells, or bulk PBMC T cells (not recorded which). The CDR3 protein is CASSYSPQPPYREFF.